Sequencing of this T cell receptor (beta chain) was carried out in a study of blood T cell repertoires in COVID-19. This CDR3 has 13 amino acids. Germline V gene sequence: CDR1 LNHNV, CDR2 YYDKDF (reference sequence). Trimming removed 3 bases from V and 4 bases from J, with 9 bases in between. Concerning this clone: Other DNA sequences of this sample code for an identical CDR3.

Profiled with immunoSEQ multiplex PCR; TCRdb holds only in-frame clones, not every one. The sample yields about 200,000 clones, roughly 87% seen once. The TCR originated in a middle-aged woman with acute COVID-19. The sequenced material came from PBMCs or T cells enriched from blood (not recorded which). V is TRBV15 and J is TRBJ1-1; D perhaps matches TRBD1 (5 bases). Written as DNA, the CDR3 is TGTGCCACCAGCAGGAGGGGAGGCACTGAAGCTTTCTTT. Amino acid sequence: CATSRRGGTEAFF.